Reported below is one T cell receptor (beta chain). Its antigen remains unidentified. No quality values exist for individual bases; no much larger clone is one base distant. The sample comes from a study of human thymus T cells (TCRdb year 2020). Study-level background: The study described the TCR alpha and beta repertoires in fewer than 10 infant thymus samples and four matching peripheral blood samples. Donor ages ranged from about 6 to 244 days, and the cohort comprised roughly six male and a couple of female infants. Findings and caveats that apply to the study as a whole: Highly overlapping thymic TCR repertoires among unrelated individuals were reported in the related research. On average, thymus samples yielded roughly 800,000 unique TCRB clonotypes, whereas blood samples yielded roughly 80,000. Both the thymic and the peripheral blood repertoires appeared to show biased V and J gene segment usage.

The immunoSEQ multiplex PCR assay was used to amplify the TCRB and TCRAD loci from a standardized quantity of quality-controlled genomic DNA. Amplicons spanned the V(D)J region at a length sufficient to cover the CDR3 and identify V and J genes. Amplicon sequencing was performed on an Illumina platform through the commercial immunoSEQ service. On the study's bioinformatics: Corrections for primer bias and sequencing errors followed previously described methods, while TCRAD and TCRB definitions were based on the IMGT database. The repertoires were analysed using immunoSEQ Analyzer 3.0 and VDJTools for basic statistics, V/J segment usage, diversity estimates, rarefaction and pairwise overlap. Chao1, ChaoE, Efron-Thisted, Shannon and inverse Simpson indices were used to estimate diversity, which was also estimated on datasets down-sampled to the smallest sample. Repertoire overlap was determined by strict matching of CDR3 nucleotide sequence, V gene and J gene, and Jaccard-based multidimensional scaling clustering was applied. Here the immuneACCESS table is served through TCRdb, limited to in-frame sequences with V and J called. Missing clones are a known gap in these copies; in checked studies unresolved V genes cover under half, and the rest lacks a known reason. The V and J calls and clone size are taken from that table; D and trimming were inferred from the DNA. This sample is represented by about 78,000 clones; just over 95% of them were singletons. Clones ranked in the top ten supply 0.031% of the sample.

Thymus tissue was collected as surgical resects that were removed during corrective cardiac surgery. In Finland, the donors were immunologically healthy infants who were having open corrective cardiac surgery for congenital heart defects. After being mechanically released from the tissue, thymocytes were kept at -70 degrees C in pellets of roughly 10-30 million cells. A QIAsymphony instrument was used to extract genomic DNA from the frozen cell pellets. The clonotype comes from a boy under three years old with a congenital heart defect but otherwise immunologically healthy. Specimen: thymus tissue.

The CDR3 reads as follows: CASSAVLNSPLHF. The sequenced DNA: TGTGCCAGCAGTGCAGTGTTAAATTCACCCCTCCACTTT. The V and J segments used are TRBV6-1 and TRBJ1-6, with the D gene uncertain. The CDR3 covers 13 residues, taking in both the cysteine and the phenylalanine. The retained sequence is limited to the CDR3, 39 bases, with the frame set at the first base. The germline V gene encodes CDR1 MNHNS and CDR2 SASEGT. Trimming takes 4 bases from V and 7 bases from J, and the germline ends sit 8 bases apart.